These T cell receptor beta chains were read from a single sample in a study of cytomegalovirus exposure and HLA in healthy donors. The data were produced by immunoSEQ multiplex PCR, yet TCRdb's version contains in-frame clones alone and is incomplete. The sample consists of 110,000 or so clones, about 85% of them appearing once. Sequencing used PBMCs. The receptors derive from a woman aged 18-30 years in good health and CMV-seropositive. Each CDR3 is given without its conserved first and last residue. The order of the fields is V gene, CDR3 protein.

V: TRBV23-1
CDR3: ASSSRRGLPYEQY

V: TRBV2
CDR3: ASSKSGQGFLEQY

V: TRBV18
CDR3: ASSPSTGTPTVYGYT

V: TRBV4-1
CDR3: ASSQVPGQIGNQPQH

V: TRBV19
CDR3: ASTTGGDRDTDTQY

V: TRBV28
CDR3: ASSDKLRGSYGYT

V: TRBV10-3
CDR3: AIRAAGGDYGYT

V: TRBV5-5
CDR3: ASSLGGGDYEQY

V: TRBV5-1
CDR3: ASSPRDRGLTSGRAAEQY

V: TRBV28
CDR3: ASSHTTLISLNQPQH

V: TRBV6-5
CDR3: ASSQYSNQPQH

V: TRBV2
CDR3: ASSGKGLNNYGYT

V: TRBV9
CDR3: ANLRTGAGNTIY

V: TRBV4-1
CDR3: ASSQVTSGDYGYT

V: TRBV28
CDR3: ASSFGQVETQY

V: TRBV7-9
CDR3: ASSLDQGAGGYT

V: TRBV2
CDR3: ASSEMAPNYGYT

V: TRBV7-6
CDR3: ASSFSTSWGGNYNEQF

V: TRBV5-1
CDR3: ASSFDGTFQETQY

V: TRBV14
CDR3: ASSLLGAGRHYNEQF

V: TRBV6-5
CDR3: ASSYRSHSATGELF

V: TRBV28
CDR3: ASSLSLQTGGRNTEAF

V: TRBV28
CDR3: ASSLALGNTIY

V: TRBV18
CDR3: ASSVGQNYGYT

V: TRBV2
CDR3: ASSEARTHGTEY

V: TRBV28
CDR3: ASMPSGIPSGNTIY

V: TRBV9
CDR3: ASSVSGGSSYEQY

V: TRBV5-1
CDR3: ASSLDLGATYEQY

V: TRBV11-3
CDR3: ASSQTGAAGTEAF

V: TRBV6-1
CDR3: ASSEYGRGVYGYT

V: TRBV25-1
CDR3: ASSSWRGGYEQY

V: TRBV28
CDR3: ASTRSGGLNTGELF

V: TRBV9
CDR3: ASSDLTGTAYNYNEQF

V: TRBV19
CDR3: ASSRAGQETQY

V: TRBV6-4
CDR3: ASSRGTGSYNEQF

V: TRBV7-3
CDR3: ASSPLAGAYEQY